This T cell receptor beta chain was sequenced during a study of beta chain features in type 1 diabetes. Study results and caveats: A moderate, significant TCRB CDR3 shortening appeared in type 1 diabetes across four CD4+ subsets. More deletions and fewer insertions at VDJ junctions were seen in type 1 diabetes patients. Within patients, naive, central memory and Treg TCRB repertoires seemed more similar than within healthy donors.

In its sample, this clone was seen a few times. Its cognate antigen is unknown. The germline gives CDR1 SEHNR, CDR2 FQNEAQ (reference sequence). The CDR3 has 19 residues. Trimming took 1 base from V and 4 from J, leaving 26 bases between them. Expressed TCRB transcripts were sequenced because the entire RNA isolate underwent reverse transcription. Read counts averaged around 4 million for samples of naive, central memory and regulatory T cells. Measured with immunoSEQ multiplex PCR; TCRdb has only the in-frame clones, and not every one. The sample lists about 900,000 clones; 15% to 20% were seen once. This chain joins TRBV7-9 and TRBJ2-7, with D possibly matching TRBD2 (6 bases). This clonotype was sampled from a woman under 30 in good health. Sequencing was carried out using naive CD4+ T cells from blood. This CDR3 is CASSLVGGSYLGTGYEQYF. Here the CDR3 DNA reads TGTGCCAGCAGCTTAGTGGGAGGCTCCTACCTAGGGACGGGGTACGAGCAGTACTTC.